The rows below give T cell receptor beta chains drawn from one sample of a study of CD8+CD57+ T cells in acquired aplastic anemia. From the reads, TCRdb called clonotypes with MiXCR, one entry per CDR3 protein. Among about 75,000 distinct CDR3 sequences listed, 70% were seen once. Sequencing was performed on sorted CD4+, CD8+, or CD8+CD57+ T cells (not recorded which) from PBMCs. These receptor sequences come from a human donor with aplastic anemia. CDR3s include the opening cysteine and the closing phenylalanine or tryptophan. The order of the fields is V gene, J gene, clone size, D gene, CDR3 DNA, CDR3 protein. A D gene is named only where the DNA matches it firmly. Expanded clones are given a class, and other clones once, few, many or no size at all.

>TRBV9|TRBJ1-2|.|TRBD1
TGTGCCAGCAGTGACAAGGGACAGGGAAGCTATGGCTACACCTTC
CASSDKGQGSYGYTF
>TRBV15|TRBJ1-5|.|TRBD1
TGTGCCACCAGCAGAAACAGGGGACACGGCAATCAGCCCCAGCATTTT
CATSRNRGHGNQPQHF
>TRBV5-1|TRBJ2-1|many|TRBD2
TGCGCCAGCAGTAGCGGGATCACCGGCGATGAGCAGTTCTTC
CASSSGITGDEQFF
>TRBV27|TRBJ1-2|many|.
TGTGCCAGCAGTTTATCTGTTCACTATGGCTACACCTTC
CASSLSVHYGYTF
>TRBV19|TRBJ1-1|.|.
TGTGCCAGTAGTTCCTCGGGACGGATGAACACTGAAGCTTTCTTT
CASSSSGRMNTEAFF
>TRBV10-2|TRBJ1-2|.|.
TGCGCCAGCAGTGAAGTCGACTCCTATGGCTACACCTTC
CASSEVDSYGYTF
>TRBV9|TRBJ1-2|once|.
TGTGCCAGCAACGTAGGGGTGACAGCTAACTATGGCTACACCTTC
CASNVGVTANYGYTF
>TRBV10-2|TRBJ2-7|few|TRBD2
TGCGCCAGCAGTCCGCTAGCGGGGAAGTACGAGCAGTACTTC
CASSPLAGKYEQYF
>TRBV6-5|TRBJ1-5|.|TRBD1
TGTGCCAGCAGTTCCCTGACAGGGGAAAGCAATCAGCCCCAGCATTTT
CASSSLTGESNQPQHF
>TRBV7-3|TRBJ1-1|.|.
TGTGCCAGCAGCTTTGTCTGGGACACTGAAGCTTTCTTT
CASSFVWDTEAFF
>TRBV5-1|TRBJ2-1|once|TRBD2
TGCGCCAGCAGCTCATCCGGGACTAGCTCCTACAATGAGCAGTTCTTC
CASSSSGTSSYNEQFF
>TRBV11-1|TRBJ2-1|.|TRBD2
TGTGCCAGCAGCCTTCCATTCAGGACTAGCGGGATTCGGGATGAGCAGTTCTTC
CASSLPFRTSGIRDEQFF
>TRBV6-1|TRBJ1-6|few|.
TGTGCCAGCACGGTTCCGACCGGTGCATCACCCCTCCACTTT
CASTVPTGASPLHF
>TRBV7-6|TRBJ1-6|many|TRBD1
TGTGCCAGCAGTCACTTAGAAATCCGGGACAGCAATTCACCCCTCCACTTT
CASSHLEIRDSNSPLHF
>TRBV15|TRBJ2-7|.|TRBD2
TGTGCCACCAGCTCGCGGACTAGCGGCTCCCCCGAGCAGTACTTC
CATSSRTSGSPEQYF
>TRBV29-1|TRBJ2-2|once|.
TGCAGCGTTGTGATGAACACCGGGGAGCTGTTTTTT
CSVVMNTGELFF
>TRBV7-2|TRBJ2-7|.|.
TGTGCCAGCAGCTTAGGACAAAACGAGCAGTACTTC
CASSLGQNEQYF
>TRBV20-1|TRBJ2-5|.|.
TGCAGTGCTAGAAAGGAGACCCAGTACTTC
CSARKETQYF
>TRBV20-1|TRBJ1-2|.|.
TGCAGTGCTAGGGAGGGGGGCTATGGCTACACCTTC
CSAREGGYGYTF
>TRBV20-1|TRBJ2-5|.|TRBD2
TGCAGTGCTAAGGGACTAGCGGAGACCCAGTACTTC
CSAKGLAETQYF
>TRBV19|TRBJ2-5|once|.
TGTGCCAGTAGTATCGGTAAAGGCCAAGAGACCCAGTACTTC
CASSIGKGQETQYF
>TRBV9|TRBJ2-3|.|.
TGTGCCAGCAGCGTAACGGTAGAGGATACGCAGTATTTT
CASSVTVEDTQYF
>TRBV7-2|TRBJ2-7|few|.
TGTGCCAGCAGGAAGGGTCCTGACACCTACGAGCAGTACTTC
CASRKGPDTYEQYF
>TRBV24-1|TRBJ2-5|.|.
TGTGCCACCAGTGATCGGGGGTTGGAAGAGGCCCAGTACTTC
CATSDRGLEEAQYF
>TRBV19|TRBJ2-7|few|TRBD1
TGTGCCAGTAGTCCCGGGACAGGGGCTACCTACGAGCAGTACTTC
CASSPGTGATYEQYF
>TRBV7-3|TRBJ1-6|.|.
TGTGCCAGCAGACTACAACCGGGGCGGAATAATTCACCCCTCCACTTT
CASRLQPGRNNSPLHF